The clone carrying this T cell receptor beta chain turned up a few times. Antigen: not known. The junction departs from germline at one end; a sequencing error may be responsible. These data come from a study of T-cell memory formation after mild COVID-19. About the research overall: TCR clusters were mostly confined to one donor each. Study-level points and caveats: A balance of CD4 and CD8 characterized clones contracting day 15 to 85, whereas later expanders leaned CD4+. Nothing confirmed that second-wave clones peaking on day 37 were specific for SARS-CoV-2.

Germline V CDR1 and CDR2: SEHNR, FQNEAQ (reference sequence). The CDR3 loop spans 15 amino acids. The authors produced TCR alpha and TCR beta cDNA libraries with sample barcodes and UMIs by 5'RACE using constant-segment primers. TCRdb redid the calling of the 5' RACE reads with MiXCR, one entry per CDR3 protein. Found here are fewer than 550,000 distinct CDR3 sequences, 20% of them singletons; the top ten hold around 8%. Sequenced material: PBMCs or a T cell subset sorted from them (not recorded which). The chain has TRBV7-9 and TRBJ2-2; 10 bases align to TRBD2. This receptor was obtained from an adult woman who had mild COVID-19 (a few samples of this study predate the infection). Cell type and time point are not known. The CDR3 nucleotides are TGTGCCAGCAGCATAGCGGGAGGTAATCCCGGGGAGCTGTTTTTT. Protein: CASSIAGGNPGELFF.